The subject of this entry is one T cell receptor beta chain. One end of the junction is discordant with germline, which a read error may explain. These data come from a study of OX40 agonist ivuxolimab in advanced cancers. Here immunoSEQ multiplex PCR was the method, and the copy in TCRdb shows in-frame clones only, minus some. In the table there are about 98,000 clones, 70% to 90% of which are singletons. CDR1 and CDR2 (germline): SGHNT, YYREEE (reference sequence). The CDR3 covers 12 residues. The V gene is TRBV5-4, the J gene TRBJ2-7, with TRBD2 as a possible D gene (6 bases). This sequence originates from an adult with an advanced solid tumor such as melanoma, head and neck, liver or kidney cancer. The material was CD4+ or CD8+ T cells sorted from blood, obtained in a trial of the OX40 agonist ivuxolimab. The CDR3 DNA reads TGTGCCAGCAGCTTGGAGGGGCGGGACGCTACCTTC. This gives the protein CASSLEGRDATF.